This TCR beta chain was sequenced for a study of OX40 agonist ivuxolimab in advanced cancers. The study, taken as a whole, reports: Clonal expansion was seen in CD4+ and CD8+ blood T cells by week 6 at 0.1 to 3.0 mg/kg. Which antigen the expanded peripheral T cells recognized is unknown. Among T cells, CD8+ cells averaged more expanded clones than CD4+ cells.

Patients were ineligible given autoimmune disease history or systemic immunosuppression. The V segment lost 1 base and the J segment 6 bases; nucleotides outside the gene matches: 11. The CDR3 is 16 amino acids. CDR1 is GTSNPN, CDR2 SVGIG, per germline (reference sequence). Sequencing used immunoSEQ multiplex PCR; TCRdb keeps in-frame clones, though not all of them. This table holds tens of thousands of clones, around 81% found once. Points on this clone: The antigen remains undetermined.

The chain employs TRBV30 and TRBJ1-5, with TRBD1 matching over 8 bases. Sample: CD4+ or CD8+ T cells sorted from blood, taken in a trial of the OX40 agonist ivuxolimab. The TCR originated in an adult with an advanced solid tumor such as melanoma, head and neck, liver or kidney cancer. The CDR3 loop reads CAWSDPPSGGGQPQHF. The CDR3 region has the DNA TGTGCCTGGAGTGACCCCCCTTCAGGGGGCGGTCAGCCCCAGCATTTT.